The present T cell receptor (beta chain) was sequenced within a study of blood T cells in healthy people across ages. This clonotype was counted only a few times. Through a sample-barcoded 5' primer and a J-beta primer mix, a second PCR was run for roughly 7 to 12 cycles. A single record per CDR3 protein comes from TCRdb applying MiXCR to the 5' RACE reads. The sample holds about 670,000 distinct CDR3 sequences, under 65% seen once. Germline CDR1 SNHLY, CDR2 FYNNEI. V was pared by 6 bases and J by 7 bases, with 19 bases between. The CDR3 consists of 14 residues. The rearrangement joins TRBV2 to TRBJ2-7; no reliable D call. Material: blood. This TCR derives from a woman of 80 years or more in good health. CDR3 DNA sequence: TGTGCCAGCAGCCCCGGCCCGTCCTACAATGAGCAGTACTTC. This encodes CASSPGPSYNEQYF. The entire variable domain, with the rest obtained from reference TRBV2 and TRBJ2-7, is as follows: EPEVTQTPSHQVTQMGQEVILRCVPISNHLYFYWYRQILGQKVEFLVSFYNNEISEKSEIFDDQFSVERPDGSNFTLKIRSTKLEDSAMYFCASSPGPSYNEQYFGPGTRLTVT.